The 3 T cell receptor beta chains given below trace back to one sample, sequenced in a study of cytomegalovirus exposure and HLA in healthy donors. Use of 60 Vbeta and 13 Jbeta primers characterized the PCR. Clones were read by immunoSEQ multiplex PCR, and TCRdb kept only the in-frame ones, dropping some. There are about 90,000 clones in the sample; roughly 80% occur only once, and about 2% lies in the top ten. Sequences were obtained from PBMCs. All receptors derive from a man younger than 30 in good health and CMV-seronegative.

The genes are TRBV14 and TRBJ2-1; TRBD2 matches at 8 bases. J lost 2 bases, V lost 0 bases, and 9 bases had no gene match. Germline assignment: CDR1 SGHDN and CDR2 FVKESK. This CDR3 has 18 amino acids. The CDR3, as DNA: TGTGCCAGCAGCCAAGATATGGGGGTACTAGCGGCCTACAATGAGCAGTTCTTC. Translating gives CASSQDMGVLAAYNEQFF.

The gene calls are TRBV7-2 and TRBJ2-1, with D maybe TRBD2 (5 bases). This CDR3 comprises 15 residues. V lost 5 bases and J 7 bases, leaving 18 bases between the germline ends. The V gene's germline CDR1 is SGHTA and CDR2 FQGNSA. The CDR3 is CASSGVGSSGNEQFF. CDR3 bases: TGTGCCAGCAGCGGAGTGGGGAGTTCGGGGAATGAGCAGTTCTTC.

The chain joins TRBV6-5 to TRBJ1-5; 7 positions agree with TRBD1. The CDR3 spans 14 residues. With V trimmed by 6 bases and J by 7 bases, 9 bases remained unmatched. Germline CDR1 MNHEY, CDR2 SVGAGI. The CDR3 coding sequence is TGTGCCAGCAGCCGCACAGGGGAAGGGCAGCCCCAGCATTTT. As protein: CASSRTGEGQPQHF.